This T cell receptor (beta chain) comes out of a study of T cells in Graves' hyperthyroidism and ophthalmopathy. Germline V CDR1 and CDR2: MNHEY, SMNVEV (reference sequence). This CDR3 comprises 13 residues. V gave up 3 bases and J gave up 4 bases, with 8 bases separating them. A 10 ml volume of fresh peripheral blood provided the PBMCs. What was amplified from RNA transcripts were TCR beta CDR3 regions. The HTBI primer set drove a first-round RT-PCR of the TCR CDR3. TCRdb re-analysed the multiplex PCR reads in MiXCR, keeping a single row per CDR3 protein. The sample contains roughly 600,000 distinct CDR3 sequences, around 15% of which appear only once. Points from the study as a whole: In validation, the model predicted ophthalmopathy. These predictions came a median approximately 5.9 months before onset.

Details on this clonotype: The antigen is unknown.

The sequence was collected from a woman in her forties or fifties with Graves' ophthalmopathy. J is TRBJ2-3 and V is TRBV27; D remains ambiguous. The sequenced sample was blood. Written as DNA, the CDR3 is TGTGCCAGCAGTTTTCGCAGGCCAGATACGCAGTATTTT. It codes for CASSFRRPDTQYF.